This T cell receptor beta chain was captured by sequencing in a study of blood T cell repertoires in COVID-19. Study context: From T cells, B-cell-depleted T cells, or PBMCs came the material, which was cDNA or gDNA.

This CDR3 contains 13 residues. Per germline, CDR1 SGHNT and CDR2 YYREEE (reference sequence). Trimming removed 0 bases at V and 5 bases at J, with 5 bases between. As handled by the study authors: Cell counts per sample came from amplifying reference gene primers. TCRdb keeps only in-frame clones here, not all; method: immunoSEQ multiplex PCR. Clone size and the V and J calls come from that table; the DNA yielded D and trimming. The sample holds around 370,000 clones; 85% to 90% are singletons and the top ten take 1.2%. The sample taken for sequencing was PBMCs or T cells enriched from blood (not recorded which). The rearrangement links TRBV5-4 to TRBJ2-2; D remains ambiguous. This TCR came from a young woman who had recovered from COVID-19. The CDR3 loop reads CASSLAGTGELFF. As DNA, the CDR3 is TGTGCCAGCAGCTTGGCCGGGACCGGGGAGCTGTTTTTT. The variable domain in full, completed from reference TRBV5-4 and TRBJ2-2, reads ETGVTQSPTHLIKTRGQQVTLRCSSQSGHNTVSWYQQALGQGPQFIFQYYREEENGRGNFPPRFSGLQFPNYSSELNVNALELDDSALYLCASSLAGTGELFFGEGSRLTVL.